The source of this TCR beta chain is a study of STAT5B mutations in CD4+ large granular lymphocyte leukemia. Study conclusions and caveats: Patient CD4-sorted repertoires looked more clonal than healthy CD4+ repertoires, even without putative leukemic clones.

TCRdb keeps only in-frame clones here, not all; method: immunoSEQ multiplex PCR. Of 15,000 to 25,000 clones listed, 84% are singletons. About this clone itself: Its antigen is currently unknown.

Control samples were healthy donors' buffy coats. The TCR sequence derives from a human donor in good health. Sequencing was performed on CD4+ T cells from blood buffy coats.

This CDR3 is CASSTGTGGETQYF. The CDR3 DNA is TGTGCCAGCAGTACCGGGACAGGGGGCGAGACCCAGTACTTC. This chain joins TRBV2 and TRBJ2-5; 12 bases are a match to TRBD1. Germline assignment: CDR1 SNHLY and CDR2 FYNNEI. J lost 5 bases, V lost 5 bases, and 3 bases had no gene match. The CDR3 is 14 residues long.